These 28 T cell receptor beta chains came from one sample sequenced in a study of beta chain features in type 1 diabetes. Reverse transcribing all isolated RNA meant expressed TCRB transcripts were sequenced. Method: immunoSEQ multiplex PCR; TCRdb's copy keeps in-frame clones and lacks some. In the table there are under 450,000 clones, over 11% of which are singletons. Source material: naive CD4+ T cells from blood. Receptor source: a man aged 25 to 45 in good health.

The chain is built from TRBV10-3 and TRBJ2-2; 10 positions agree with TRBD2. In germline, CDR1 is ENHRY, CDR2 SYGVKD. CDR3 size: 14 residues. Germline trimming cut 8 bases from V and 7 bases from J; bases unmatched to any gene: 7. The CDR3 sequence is CAIAASGRSGELFF. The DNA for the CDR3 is TGTGCCATCGCGGCTAGCGGGAGAAGCGGGGAGCTGTTTTTT.

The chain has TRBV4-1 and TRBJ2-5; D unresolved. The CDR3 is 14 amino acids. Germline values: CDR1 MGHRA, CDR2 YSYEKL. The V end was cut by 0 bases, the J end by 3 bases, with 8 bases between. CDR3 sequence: CASSQDVVKETQYF. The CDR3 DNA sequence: TGCGCCAGCAGCCAAGATGTAGTTAAAGAGACCCAGTACTTC.

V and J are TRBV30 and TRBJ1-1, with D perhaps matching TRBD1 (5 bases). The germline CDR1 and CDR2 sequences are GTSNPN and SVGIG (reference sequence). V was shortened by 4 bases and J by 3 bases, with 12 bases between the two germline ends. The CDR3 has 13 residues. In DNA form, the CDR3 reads TGTGCCTGGAAAGGGGCCGGGGACACTGAAGCTTTCTTT. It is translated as CAWKGAGDTEAFF.

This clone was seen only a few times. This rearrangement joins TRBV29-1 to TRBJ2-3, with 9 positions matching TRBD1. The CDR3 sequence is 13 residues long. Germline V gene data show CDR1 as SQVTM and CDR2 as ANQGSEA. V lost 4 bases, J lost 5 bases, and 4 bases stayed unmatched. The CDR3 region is CSVGDRAGDTQYF. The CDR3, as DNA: TGCAGCGTTGGGGACAGGGCAGGAGATACGCAGTATTTT.

The CDR3 DNA sequence: TGCGCCAGCAGCCCTATCCCAAAAAGCTACGAGCAGTACTTC. It translates to CASSPIPKSYEQYF. The J gene is TRBJ2-7, the V gene TRBV4-1; D not certain. This CDR3 is built from 14 residues. CDR1 is MGHRA and CDR2 is YSYEKL in the germline V gene. Trimming took off 4 bases at V and 3 bases at J, with 13 bases between the two ends.

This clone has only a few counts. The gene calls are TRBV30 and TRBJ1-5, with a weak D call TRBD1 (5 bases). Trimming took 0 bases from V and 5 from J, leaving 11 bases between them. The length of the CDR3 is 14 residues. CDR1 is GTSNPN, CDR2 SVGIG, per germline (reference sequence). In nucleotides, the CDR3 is TGTGCCTGGAGTGTCCGACAGACAGATCAGCCCCAGCATTTT. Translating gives CAWSVRQTDQPQHF.

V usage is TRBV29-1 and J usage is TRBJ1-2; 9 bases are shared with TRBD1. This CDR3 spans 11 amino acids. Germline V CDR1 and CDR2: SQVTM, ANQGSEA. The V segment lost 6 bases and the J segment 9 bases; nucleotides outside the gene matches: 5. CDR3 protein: CSVQGATSYTF. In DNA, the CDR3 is TGCAGCGTACAGGGGGCAACGAGCTACACCTTC.

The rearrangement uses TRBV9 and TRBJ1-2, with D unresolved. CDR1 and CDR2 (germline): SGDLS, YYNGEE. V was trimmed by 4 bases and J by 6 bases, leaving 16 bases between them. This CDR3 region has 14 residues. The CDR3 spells CASSSSPLGDGYTF. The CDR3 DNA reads TGTGCCAGCAGCTCCAGTCCTCTCGGGGATGGCTACACCTTC.

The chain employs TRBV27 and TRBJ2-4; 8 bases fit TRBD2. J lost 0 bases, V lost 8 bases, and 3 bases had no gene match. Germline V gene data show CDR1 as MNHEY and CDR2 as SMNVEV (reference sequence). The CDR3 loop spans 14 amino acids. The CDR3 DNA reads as TGTGCCAGCCGGGGGGGCCTAGCCAAAAACATTCAGTACTTC. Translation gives CASRGGLAKNIQYF.

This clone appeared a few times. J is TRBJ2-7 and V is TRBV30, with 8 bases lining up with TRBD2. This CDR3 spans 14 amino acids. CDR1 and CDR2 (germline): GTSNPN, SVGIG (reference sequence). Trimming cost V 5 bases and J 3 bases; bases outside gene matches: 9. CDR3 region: CAWDGASGYYEQYV. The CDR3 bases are TGTGCCTGGGATGGGGCTAGCGGGTACTACGAGCAGTACGTC.

The CDR3 DNA follows: TGTGCCAGCAGTTGGGACAGTCGCACAGATACGCAGTATTTT. Encoded protein: CASSWDSRTDTQYF. The chain has TRBV6-5 and TRBJ2-3; the match to TRBD1 covers 7 bases. CDR1 and CDR2 (germline): MNHEY, SVGAGI. The J segment lost 1 base and the V segment lost 4 bases, leaving 2 bases of the junction unmatched. The CDR3 is 14 residues long.

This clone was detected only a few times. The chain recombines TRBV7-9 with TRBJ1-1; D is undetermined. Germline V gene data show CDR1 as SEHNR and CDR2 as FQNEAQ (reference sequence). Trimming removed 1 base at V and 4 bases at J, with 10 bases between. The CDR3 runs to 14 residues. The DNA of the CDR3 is TGTGCCAGCAGCTTAGAGTCGGAACGCACTGAAGCTTTCTTT. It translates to CASSLESERTEAFF.

The DNA of the CDR3 is TGTGCCACCAATCGGGAGGACGGTGGGTACACCTTC. It specifies CATNREDGGYTF. V usage is TRBV18 and J usage is TRBJ1-2, with D hard to call. CDR3 length equals 12 residues. V gave up 10 bases and J gave up 11 bases, with 20 bases separating them. Germline V gives CDR1 KGHSH, CDR2 LQKENI.

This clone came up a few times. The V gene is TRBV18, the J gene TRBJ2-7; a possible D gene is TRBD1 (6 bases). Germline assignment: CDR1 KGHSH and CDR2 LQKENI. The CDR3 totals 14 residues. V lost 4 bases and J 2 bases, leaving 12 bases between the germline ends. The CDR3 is CASSQGQGTYEQYF. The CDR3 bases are TGTGCCAGCTCACAGGGGCAGGGGACCTACGAGCAGTACTTC. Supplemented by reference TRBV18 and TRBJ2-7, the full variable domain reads NAGVMQNPRHLVRRRGQEARLRCSPMKGHSHVYWYRQLPEEGLKFMVYLQKENIIDESGMPKERFSAEFPKEGPSILRIQQVVRGDSAAYFCASSQGQGTYEQYFGPGTRLTVT.

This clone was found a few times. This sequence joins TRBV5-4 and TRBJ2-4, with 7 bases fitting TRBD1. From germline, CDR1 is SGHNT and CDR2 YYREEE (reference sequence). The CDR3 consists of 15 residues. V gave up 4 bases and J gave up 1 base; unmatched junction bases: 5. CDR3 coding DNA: TGTGCCAGCAGCCCCCAGGGGGAGGCCAAAAACATTCAGTACTTC. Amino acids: CASSPQGEAKNIQYF.

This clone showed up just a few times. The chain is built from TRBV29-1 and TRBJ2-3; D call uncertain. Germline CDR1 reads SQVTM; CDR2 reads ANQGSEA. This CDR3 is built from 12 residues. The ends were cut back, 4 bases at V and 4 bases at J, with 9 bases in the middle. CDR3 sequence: CSVAVGADTQYF. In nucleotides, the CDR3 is TGCAGCGTTGCGGTTGGGGCAGATACGCAGTATTTT.

The CDR3 nucleotides read TGCAGCGTTGTGATTGGACTAGCGAAACAAGAGACCCAGTACTTC. Translating it yields CSVVIGLAKQETQYF. The V call is TRBV29-1, the J call TRBJ2-5, with TRBD2 identical over 9 bases. The junction had 8 bases not matched to a gene; V was cut back by 4 bases and J by 2 bases. This CDR3 is 15 amino acids long. Per the germline V gene, CDR1 is SQVTM and CDR2 is ANQGSEA.

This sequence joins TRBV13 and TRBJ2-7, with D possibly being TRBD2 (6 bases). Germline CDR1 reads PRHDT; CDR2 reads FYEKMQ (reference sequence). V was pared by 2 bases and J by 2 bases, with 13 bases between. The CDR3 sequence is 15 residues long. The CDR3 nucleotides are TGTGCCAGCAGCTTACAGGGCGGAGGGACCTACGAGCAGTACGTC. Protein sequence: CASSLQGGGTYEQYV.

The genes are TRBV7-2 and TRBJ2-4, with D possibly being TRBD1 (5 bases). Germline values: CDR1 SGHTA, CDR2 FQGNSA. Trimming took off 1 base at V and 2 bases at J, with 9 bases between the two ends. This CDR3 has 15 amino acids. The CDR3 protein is CASSLVAGTKNIQYF. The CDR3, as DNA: TGTGCCAGCAGCTTAGTGGCAGGGACCAAAAACATTCAGTACTTC.

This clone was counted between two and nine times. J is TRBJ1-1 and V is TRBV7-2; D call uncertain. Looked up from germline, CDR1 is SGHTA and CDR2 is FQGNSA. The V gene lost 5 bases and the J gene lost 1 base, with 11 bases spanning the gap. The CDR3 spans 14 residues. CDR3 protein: CASSPRRANTEAFF. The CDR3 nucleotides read TGTGCCAGCAGCCCCCGACGGGCGAACACTGAAGCTTTCTTT. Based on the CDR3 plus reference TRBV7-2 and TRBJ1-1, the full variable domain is GAGVSQSPSNKVTEKGKDVELRCDPISGHTALYWYRQSLGQGLEFLIYFQGNSAPDKSGLPSDRFSAERTGGSVSTLTIQRTQQEDSAVYLCASSPRRANTEAFFGQGTRLTVV.

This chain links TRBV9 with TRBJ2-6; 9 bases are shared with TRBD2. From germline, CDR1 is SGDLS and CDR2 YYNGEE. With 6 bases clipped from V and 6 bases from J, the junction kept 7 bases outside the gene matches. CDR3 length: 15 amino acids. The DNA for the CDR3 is TGTGCCAGCAAGCGGGGGGACTCGATGGCCAACGTCCTGACTTTC. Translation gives CASKRGDSMANVLTF.

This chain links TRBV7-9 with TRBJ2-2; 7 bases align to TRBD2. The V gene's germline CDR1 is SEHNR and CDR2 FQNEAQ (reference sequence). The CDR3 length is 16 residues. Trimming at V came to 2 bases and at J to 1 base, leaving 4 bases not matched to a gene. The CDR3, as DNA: TGTGCCAGCAGCTTAACACTAGCGTTGAACACCGGGGAGCTGTTTTTT. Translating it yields CASSLTLALNTGELFF.

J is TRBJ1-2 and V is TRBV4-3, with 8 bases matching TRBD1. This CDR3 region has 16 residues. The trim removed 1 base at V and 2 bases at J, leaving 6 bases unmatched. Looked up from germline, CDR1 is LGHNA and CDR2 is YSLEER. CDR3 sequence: CASSQGDRGFNYGYTF. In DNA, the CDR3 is TGCGCCAGCAGCCAAGGCGACAGGGGTTTCAACTATGGCTACACCTTC.

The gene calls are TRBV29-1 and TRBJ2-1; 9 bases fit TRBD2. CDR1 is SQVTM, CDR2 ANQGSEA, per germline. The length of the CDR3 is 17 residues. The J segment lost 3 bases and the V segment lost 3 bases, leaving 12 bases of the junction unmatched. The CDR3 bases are TGCAGCGTTGATGATTCGCCGGGACTAGCTCACTACAATGAGCAGTTCTTC. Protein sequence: CSVDDSPGLAHYNEQFF.

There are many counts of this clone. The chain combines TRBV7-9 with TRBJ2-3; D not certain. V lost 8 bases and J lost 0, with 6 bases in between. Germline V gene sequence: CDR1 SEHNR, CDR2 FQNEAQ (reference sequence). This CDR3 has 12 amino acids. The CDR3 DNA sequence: TGTGCCAGCGGAACTAGCACAGATACGCAGTATTTT. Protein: CASGTSTDTQYF.

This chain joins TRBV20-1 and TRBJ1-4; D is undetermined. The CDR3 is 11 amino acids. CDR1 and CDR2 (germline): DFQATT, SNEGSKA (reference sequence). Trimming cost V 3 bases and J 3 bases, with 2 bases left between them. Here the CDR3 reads CSASPNEKLFF. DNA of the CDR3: TGCAGTGCTAGTCCTAATGAAAAACTGTTTTTT.

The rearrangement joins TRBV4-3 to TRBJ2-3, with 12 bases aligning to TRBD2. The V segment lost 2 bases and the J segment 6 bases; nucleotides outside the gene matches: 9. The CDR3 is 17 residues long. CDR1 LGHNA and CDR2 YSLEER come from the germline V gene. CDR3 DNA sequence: TGCGCCAGCAGCCAACTTATCACTAGCGGGGGGTTCGATACGCAGTATTTT. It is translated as CASSQLITSGGFDTQYF.

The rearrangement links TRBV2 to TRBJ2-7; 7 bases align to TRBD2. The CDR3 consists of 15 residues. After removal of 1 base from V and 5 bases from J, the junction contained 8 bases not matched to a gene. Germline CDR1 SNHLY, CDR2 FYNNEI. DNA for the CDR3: TGTGCCAGCAGTGAAGGGACTAGAGGTCTCCACGAGCAGTACGTC. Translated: CASSEGTRGLHEQYV.